This TCR beta chain was documented in a study of T-cell memory formation after mild COVID-19. Study-wide findings and caveats: While clones contracting from day 15 to 85 were balanced between CD4 and CD8, later expanders leaned CD4+. The main location of contracting CD4+ clones was CM and EM, and that of contracting CD8+ clones was EMRA. Prior to infection, memory already included some responding clones, suggesting cross-reactive memory joined.

For this clonotype: Its antigen is not identified.

The CDR3 covers 16 residues. J was trimmed by 4 bases and V by 6 bases; bases with no gene match: 10. The V gene's germline CDR1 is MDHEN and CDR2 SYDVKM. TCRdb reanalysed the 5' RACE reads using MiXCR and keeps one entry per CDR3 protein. Of 200,000 to 250,000 distinct CDR3 sequences listed, about a sixth are singletons. The V gene is TRBV28, the J gene TRBJ2-3; 10 bases fit TRBD2. The sequence was collected from a man in his late teens or twenties who had mild COVID-19 (a few samples of this study predate the infection). Cell type and time point are not known. The sequenced material came from PBMCs or a T cell subset sorted from them (not recorded which). This CDR3 is CASSSVAGGRADTQYF. The CDR3 DNA reads as TGTGCCAGCAGCTCCGTAGCGGGGGGTAGGGCAGATACGCAGTATTTT. Together with reference TRBV28 and TRBJ2-3, the CDR3 gives the full variable domain: DVKVTQSSRYLVKRTGEKVFLECVQDMDHENMFWYRQDPGLGLRLIYFSYDVKMKEKGDIPEGYSVSREKKERFSLILESASTNQTSMYLCASSSVAGGRADTQYFGPGTRLTVL.